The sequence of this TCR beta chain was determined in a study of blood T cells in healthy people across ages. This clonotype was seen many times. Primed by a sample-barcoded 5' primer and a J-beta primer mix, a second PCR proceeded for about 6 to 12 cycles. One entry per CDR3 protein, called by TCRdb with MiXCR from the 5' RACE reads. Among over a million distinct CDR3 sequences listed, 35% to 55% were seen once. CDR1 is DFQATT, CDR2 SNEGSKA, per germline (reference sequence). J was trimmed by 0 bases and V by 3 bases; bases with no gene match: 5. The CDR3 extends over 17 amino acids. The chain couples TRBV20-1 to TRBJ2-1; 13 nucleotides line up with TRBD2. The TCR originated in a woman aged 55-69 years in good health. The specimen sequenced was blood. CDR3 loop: CSARGLAGRHSYNEQFF. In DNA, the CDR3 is TGCAGTGCTAGGGGACTAGCGGGAAGACACTCCTACAATGAGCAGTTCTTC.